Described below is a single T cell receptor (beta chain) sequence and its context. Its antigen is not yet known. One base away there is no much larger clone; base qualities are not given. Library preparation employed the immunoSEQ multiplex PCR assay. TCRdb's version of the immuneACCESS table is confined to in-frame rearrangements and falls short of the full clone set. An unresolved V gene accounts for under half of the shortfall where checked; the remainder is of unknown origin. The sample contains approximately 150,000 clones, about 90% of them found a single time. The ten biggest clones cover 1.5% to 2% of the sample. The entry originates in a study of control samples from healthy donors and cancer patients (dated by TCRdb to 2020 to 2022). Including the terminal cysteine and phenylalanine, the CDR3 comprises 12 residues. Just CDR3 DNA is preserved here, 36 bases in frame from base 1. Trimming at the junction amounts to 3 bases on V and 0 bases on J, and the germline ends lie 2 bases apart. CDR1 and CDR2 (LGHDT, YNNKEL) derive from the germline V gene (reference sequence).

This sequence uses TRBV3-1 (or the pseudogene TRBV3-2) and TRBJ1-2; the D gene cannot be resolved reliably. This TCR came from a man aged 18 to 29 in good health. The sample consisted of blood. At the DNA level, the sequence is TGTGCCAGCAGCCAGTCTAACTATGGCTACACCTTC. Translated, it gives CASSQSNYGYTF.